The 13 T cell receptor beta chains given below trace back to one sample, sequenced in a study of identical twins. TCRdb re-derived calls from the 5' RACE reads in MiXCR, one entry per CDR3 protein. The data show 260,000 or so distinct CDR3 sequences, about 7.5% seen once. These same records also appear under a second study, on yellow fever vaccine responses in identical twins.

Sequencing was done on a sample of CD8+ T cells sorted from blood. Receptors originate from a woman aged 18-29 years in good health.

The chain has TRBV9 and TRBJ1-3; 8 nucleotides align to TRBD1. Trimming at V came to 3 bases and at J to 4 bases, leaving 6 bases not matched to a gene. The CDR3 has 15 residues. The germline gives CDR1 SGDLS, CDR2 YYNGEE. For the CDR3, the DNA is TGTGCCAGCAGCGGAGGTGGACAGGGAGGAAACACCATATATTTT. Its protein product is CASSGGGQGGNTIYF.

This clonotype was recorded at least ten times. The J gene is TRBJ2-1, the V gene TRBV6-1; D is perhaps TRBD1 or TRBD2 (6 bases each). CDR1 and CDR2 (germline): MNHNS, SASEGT. This CDR3 comprises 15 residues. V was trimmed by 10 bases and J by 3 bases, leaving 19 bases between them. The DNA for the CDR3 is TGTGCCATCCCCCCGTGGGGGGCAGACTACAATGAGCAGTTCTTC. It specifies CAIPPWGADYNEQFF.

J is TRBJ2-7 and V is TRBV7-9, with TRBD2 matching 10 bases. This CDR3 has 17 amino acids. Germline V gene data show CDR1 as SEHNR and CDR2 as FQNEAQ (reference sequence). The V gene end was trimmed by 5 bases and the J gene end by 5 bases; junction bases not matched to a gene: 15. The CDR3 DNA reads as TGTGCCAGCAGCCAACCCCTCTCCGGGACTAGCGTGAACGAGCAGTACTTC. Protein: CASSQPLSGTSVNEQYF.

The chain is built from TRBV11-2 and TRBJ1-5; 9 bases map to TRBD1. The J segment lost 2 bases and the V segment lost 4 bases, leaving 18 bases of the junction unmatched. The CDR3 consists of 20 residues. Germline V gene data show CDR1 as SGHAT and CDR2 as FQNNGV. The DNA for the CDR3 is TGTGCCAGCAGCTCCGCTACTTGGGACAGGGCGGCTTGGGGCAATCAGCCCCAGCATTTT. Translation gives CASSSATWDRAAWGNQPQHF. Full variable domain (rest looked up from reference TRBV11-2 and TRBJ1-5): EAGVAQSPRYKIIEKRQSVAFWCNPISGHATLYWYQQILGQGPKLLIQFQNNGVVDDSQLPKDRFSAERLKGVDSTLKIQPAKLEDSAVYLCASSSATWDRAAWGNQPQHFGDGTRLSIL.

This sequence joins TRBV7-6 and TRBJ1-6; the D gene is possibly TRBD1 (6 bases). Trimming took 5 bases from V and 0 from J, leaving 11 bases between them. CDR3 size: 16 residues. CDR1 is SGHVS and CDR2 is FNYEAQ in the germline V gene. CDR3 residues: CASSRGHISYNSPLHF. CDR3 nucleotides: TGTGCCAGCAGCAGGGGACATATCTCCTATAATTCACCCCTCCACTTT.

This chain joins TRBV7-9 and TRBJ2-4; 8 nucleotides align to TRBD1. Germline lookup yields CDR1 SEHNR and CDR2 FQNEAQ (reference sequence). V trimming: 5 bases; J trimming: 0 bases; junction bases outside the gene matches: 3. This CDR3 has 15 residues. Written as DNA, the CDR3 is TGTGCCAGCAGCGACGGACAGGGAGCCAAAAACATTCAGTACTTC. Translation gives CASSDGQGAKNIQYF.

Here the CDR3 reads CASSPGKSTDTQYF. The CDR3 region has the DNA TGTGCCAGCAGCCCGGGGAAGAGCACAGATACGCAGTATTTT. The genes are TRBV6-1 and TRBJ2-3, with D perhaps matching TRBD2 (5 bases). The germline V and J ends were trimmed by 6 bases and 0 bases, with 10 bases remaining between them. The CDR3 is 14 amino acids. Germline V gene lookup returns CDR1 MNHNS and CDR2 SASEGT.

The table lists this clonotype with many counts. J is TRBJ1-5 and V is TRBV12-3 or TRBV12-4, with 7 bases aligning to TRBD1. The CDR3 covers 14 residues. J was trimmed by 6 bases and V by 7 bases; bases with no gene match: 9. The CDR3, as DNA: TGTGCCAGCACCTTGACAGGGCCAAGTCAGCCCCAGCATTTT. It encodes CASTLTGPSQPQHF.

This clonotype was detected only a few times. The chain is built from TRBV18 and TRBJ2-5, with D uncertain. V lost 2 bases and J lost 1, with 5 bases in between. The germline V gene encodes CDR1 KGHSH and CDR2 LQKENI. This CDR3 has 13 residues. CDR3: CASSPESQETQYF. CDR3 DNA: TGTGCCAGCTCACCAGAAAGCCAAGAGACCCAGTACTTC.

The chain joins TRBV12-5 to TRBJ1-1; 7 positions agree with TRBD1. Germline-derived CDR1 and CDR2 are LGHNT and FRNRAP. The CDR3 is 15 residues long. With V trimmed by 10 bases and J by 3 bases, 14 bases remained unmatched. In DNA, the CDR3 is TGTGCTACCCAGGGGGGATGGGATCGGGACACTGAAGCTTTCTTT. Amino acid sequence: CATQGGWDRDTEAFF.

In this sample, this clonotype turned up many times. The V call is TRBV27, the J call TRBJ1-2; D is perhaps TRBD1 (6 bases). The length of the CDR3 is 14 residues. V was shortened by 5 bases and J by 2 bases, with 12 bases between the two germline ends. Germline CDR1 MNHEY, CDR2 SMNVEV (reference sequence). CDR3 in DNA: TGTGCCAGCAGTCCAGGTCAGGGGAACTATGGCTACACCTTC. Residues: CASSPGQGNYGYTF.

The chain joins TRBV6-5 to TRBJ2-1, with D possibly called TRBD1 or TRBD2 (7 bases each). The CDR3 extends over 15 amino acids. Germline V lookup: CDR1 MNHEY, CDR2 SVGAGI. V lost 2 bases and J 2 bases, leaving 10 bases between the germline ends. The chain's CDR3 is CASSYPGGAYNEQFF. The CDR3 bases are TGTGCCAGCAGTTACCCAGGGGGGGCCTACAATGAGCAGTTCTTC.

This chain joins TRBV27 and TRBJ1-5; perhaps TRBD1 as D (5 bases). Looked up from germline, CDR1 is MNHEY and CDR2 is SMNVEV (reference sequence). The CDR3 loop spans 15 amino acids. The V gene lost 2 bases and the J gene lost 5 bases, with 13 bases spanning the gap. This CDR3 reads CASSLGFGGDQPQHF. CDR3 in DNA: TGTGCCAGCAGTTTAGGTTTCGGGGGAGATCAGCCCCAGCATTTT.